The 32 T cell receptor beta chains below all came from one sample that was sequenced in a study of blood T cell repertoires in COVID-19. TCRdb keeps only in-frame clones here, not all; method: immunoSEQ multiplex PCR. Of 220,000 or so clones in the sample, roughly nine tenths were seen once. Sample: peripheral blood. These receptors originate from a woman in her forties or fifties with COVID-19, enrolled during active disease.

The rearrangement links TRBV30 to TRBJ2-7; TRBD1 matches at 10 bases. The CDR3 spans 13 residues. The V gene's germline CDR1 is GTSNPN and CDR2 SVGIG (reference sequence). Here the CDR3 DNA reads TGTGCTGCCAGGGACAGGGGATCCTACGAGCAGTACTTC. Its protein product is CAARDRGSYEQYF.

The chain is built from TRBV6-4 and TRBJ1-2, with 10 bases lining up with TRBD1. Germline-derived CDR1 and CDR2 are MRHNA and SNTAGT. The CDR3 has 15 amino acids. Germline trimming cut 5 bases from V and 8 bases from J; bases unmatched to any gene: 11. DNA of the CDR3: TGTGCCAGCAGTAATCGCCGGGACAGGGGACCCGGCTACACCTTC. This encodes CASSNRRDRGPGYTF.

V and J are TRBV6-2 or TRBV6-3 and TRBJ1-1, with D possibly TRBD1 on 6 matching bases. Germline CDR1 reads MNHEY; CDR2 reads SVGEGT. This CDR3 has 14 amino acids. Trimming removed 2 bases at V and 3 bases at J, with 10 bases between. This CDR3 is CASSYDRTYTEAFF. CDR3 nucleotide sequence: TGTGCCAGCAGTTACGACAGGACGTACACTGAAGCTTTCTTT.

This chain uses TRBV6-5 with TRBJ2-2; 12 positions agree with TRBD2. V lost 10 bases to trimming and J lost 6 bases; unmatched junction nucleotides: 6. The CDR3 spans 14 residues. Germline loops: CDR1 MNHEY, CDR2 SVGAGI. CDR3 protein: CAKSSGGAAGELFF. The CDR3 nucleotides read TGTGCCAAATCTAGCGGGGGGGCGGCCGGGGAGCTGTTTTTT.

This clone appeared a single time. The chain employs TRBV4-1 and TRBJ2-2; no definite D call. Trimming took off 1 base at V and 7 bases at J, with 13 bases between the two ends. This CDR3 region has 15 residues. Germline CDR1 reads MGHRA; CDR2 reads YSYEKL. The CDR3 is CASSQATLPRGELFF. DNA of the CDR3: TGCGCCAGCAGCCAAGCTACCCTCCCCCGCGGGGAGCTGTTTTTT.

This clone was detected only a few times. This chain connects TRBV9 to TRBJ2-2; possibly TRBD2 for D (6 bases). The CDR3 has 15 residues. Germline V gene sequence: CDR1 SGDLS, CDR2 YYNGEE. V dropped 4 bases and J dropped 6 bases, with 16 bases sitting between them. CDR3 in DNA: TGTGCCAGCAGCCCTTTTCTTTGGGGGGCCGGGGAGCTGTTTTTT. It encodes CASSPFLWGAGELFF.

The rearrangement uses TRBV19 and TRBJ2-2; no clear D. Between the trimmed V and J ends, which lost 5 bases and 4 bases, there was a span of 5 bases. CDR3 length: 12 amino acids. CDR1 is LNHDA and CDR2 is SQIVND in the germline V gene (reference sequence). The CDR3 nucleotides are TGTGCCAGTAGTCCCATCACCGGGGAGCTGTTTTTT. Amino acids: CASSPITGELFF.

This clone has only one observation. This chain's CDR3 is CASRTGVTEAFF. The CDR3 DNA sequence: TGTGCCAGTAGGACAGGGGTCACTGAAGCTTTCTTT. The chain uses TRBV19 and TRBJ1-1, with TRBD1 identical over 8 bases. CDR1 and CDR2 from the germline V gene are LNHDA and SQIVND (reference sequence). The V segment lost 6 bases and the J segment 4 bases; nucleotides outside the gene matches: 1. The CDR3 length is 12 residues.

The chain has TRBV13 and TRBJ1-2, with 10 bases that match TRBD1. Germline CDR1 and CDR2: PRHDT and FYEKMQ (reference sequence). V shed 4 bases and J 8 bases; nucleotides not matched to a gene: 7. The CDR3 consists of 14 residues. The CDR3 coding sequence is TGTGCCAGCAGCTCAGGGGGACAGGGGACGGGCTACACCTTC. Encoded protein: CASSSGGQGTGYTF.

The rearrangement links TRBV7-9 to TRBJ1-5; D is uncertain. CDR1 and CDR2 (germline): SEHNR, FQNEAQ (reference sequence). This CDR3 contains 18 residues. V was trimmed by 2 bases and J by 7 bases, leaving 24 bases between them. The CDR3 coding sequence is TGTGCCAGCAGCTTACAGATAGGTAGTGGAGGGATAGGGCAGCCCCAGCATTTT. Translating gives CASSLQIGSGGIGQPQHF.

The V gene is TRBV7-8, the J gene TRBJ1-6; 8 bases are shared with TRBD1. CDR3 size: 16 residues. Trimming removed 5 bases from V and 7 bases from J; junction bases left unmatched: 10. The germline V gene has CDR1 SGHVS and CDR2 FQNEAQ. CDR3 in amino acids: CASSPDRVGENSPLHF. DNA of the CDR3: TGTGCCAGCAGCCCGGACAGGGTTGGGGAAAATTCACCCCTCCACTTT.

This chain connects TRBV28 to TRBJ2-5, with D perhaps matching TRBD2 (6 bases). The CDR3 loop spans 15 amino acids. From germline, CDR1 is MDHEN and CDR2 SYDVKM. The ends were cut back, 7 bases at V and 2 bases at J, with 17 bases in the middle. In nucleotides, the CDR3 is TGTGCCAGCACCCTGACTAGAATGGGGCAAGAGACCCAGTACTTC. The encoded protein is CASTLTRMGQETQYF.

The chain combines TRBV30 with TRBJ2-3; D perhaps matches TRBD2 (7 bases). The V and J ends lost 1 base and 3 bases respectively, with 14 bases between them. Germline CDR1 GTSNPN, CDR2 SVGIG (reference sequence). The CDR3 runs to 15 residues. Here the CDR3 DNA reads TGTGCCTGGAGTGGAGGGGGGGCTGGGACAGATACGCAGTATTTT. Translating it yields CAWSGGGAGTDTQYF. Using reference TRBV30 and TRBJ2-3 for the parts outside the CDR3, the full variable domain is SQTIHQWPATLVQPVGSPLSLECTVEGTSNPNLYWYRQAAGRGLQLLFYSVGIGQISSEVPQNLSASRPQDRQFILSSKKLLLSDSGFYLCAWSGGGAGTDTQYFGPGTRLTVL.

The rearrangement uses TRBV5-6 and TRBJ1-1; D uncertain. The CDR3 contains 14 residues. The V and J ends lost 1 base and 2 bases respectively, with 9 bases between them. Germline V gene sequence: CDR1 SGHDT, CDR2 YYEEEE. Written as DNA, the CDR3 is TGTGCCAGCAGCTTGTATTCAGTAAACACTGAAGCTTTCTTT. It encodes CASSLYSVNTEAFF.

The chain employs TRBV7-8 and TRBJ1-1; 9 bases map to TRBD1. V lost 11 bases, J lost 6 bases, and 7 bases stayed unmatched. Germline V gene lookup returns CDR1 SGHVS and CDR2 FQNEAQ. The CDR3 covers 12 residues. CDR3 residues: CAVGQGKSEAFF. The CDR3 region has the DNA TGTGCCGTCGGACAGGGGAAATCTGAAGCTTTCTTT.

This clone was observed a handful of times. CDR3 sequence (DNA): TGTGCCAGCAGCCCGATGGCGAACACTGAAGCTTTCTTT. This translates into CASSPMANTEAFF. The chain joins TRBV11-2 to TRBJ1-1; no definite D call. Germline CDR1 is SGHAT and CDR2 is FQNNGV. This CDR3 comprises 13 residues. V lost 5 bases to trimming and J lost 1 base, with 8 bases between them.

V gene TRBV12-3 or TRBV12-4 combines with J gene TRBJ2-2; 7 bases are shared with TRBD2. J was trimmed by 6 bases and V by 3 bases; bases with no gene match: 1. The length of the CDR3 is 13 residues. Here the CDR3 reads CASSLGGAGELFF. The CDR3 DNA reads TGTGCCAGCAGTTTGGGAGGGGCCGGGGAGCTGTTTTTT.

The chain is built from TRBV27 and TRBJ1-2; D gene ambiguous. Germline CDR1 is MNHEY and CDR2 is SMNVEV (reference sequence). The CDR3 runs 14 residues. V lost 5 bases, J lost 3 bases, and 13 bases lay in between. For the CDR3, the DNA is TGTGCCAGCAGTCCAAAGGGAGGAGACTATGGCTACACCTTC. It encodes CASSPKGGDYGYTF.

This clone was seen only once. The chain uses TRBV29-1 and TRBJ1-2; perhaps TRBD1 as D (5 bases). V was trimmed by 5 bases and J by 8 bases, leaving 18 bases between them. Germline V gene lookup returns CDR1 SQVTM and CDR2 ANQGSEA. This CDR3 region has 13 residues. CDR3: CSVQGAGNWGYTF. Written as DNA, the CDR3 is TGCAGCGTTCAGGGTGCGGGGAACTGGGGCTACACCTTC.

The gene calls are TRBV19 and TRBJ1-1; 7 nucleotides agree with TRBD1. This CDR3 contains 15 residues. Trimming took 4 bases from V and 8 from J; bases not matched to a gene: 13. Germline V gene sequence: CDR1 LNHDA, CDR2 SQIVND (reference sequence). CDR3 nucleotides: TGTGCCAGTAGTAAGGAGTGGAGGGGGCTTTCGGAAGCTTTCTTT. It codes for CASSKEWRGLSEAFF.

V is TRBV11-2 and J is TRBJ1-4; possible D gene TRBD1, 5 bases. The germline V gene has CDR1 SGHAT and CDR2 FQNNGV. Trimming shortened V by 4 bases and J by 5 bases, and 11 bases separated the two germline ends. The CDR3 has 14 amino acids. CDR3 coding DNA: TGTGCCAGCAGCTCGGCCCAGGGAAATGAAAAACTGTTTTTT. The encoded protein is CASSSAQGNEKLFF.

CDR3: CASSRRGRETQYF. The CDR3 region has the DNA TGTGCCAGCTCTAGGAGGGGGCGAGAGACCCAGTACTTC. This chain connects TRBV11-3 to TRBJ2-5; maybe TRBD1 (7 bases). The V gene lost 8 bases and the J gene lost 4 bases, with 14 bases spanning the gap. The CDR3 loop spans 13 amino acids. Germline V gene data show CDR1 as SGHNT and CDR2 as YENEEA.

In nucleotides, the CDR3 is TGCGCCAGCAGCAGTGGCAGGGGATTATCACCCCTCCACTTT. It codes for CASSSGRGLSPLHF. The chain is built from TRBV5-1 and TRBJ1-6; D is perhaps TRBD1 (6 bases). The germline V and J ends were trimmed by 4 bases and 10 bases, with 15 bases remaining between them. CDR1 is SGHRS and CDR2 is YFSETQ in the germline V gene. The CDR3 has 14 amino acids. The entire variable domain, with the rest obtained from reference TRBV5-1 and TRBJ1-6, is as follows: KAGVTQTPRYLIKTRGQQVTLSCSPISGHRSVSWYQQTPGQGLQFLFEYFSETQRNKGNFPGRFSGRQFSNSRSEMNVSTLELGDSALYLCASSSGRGLSPLHFGNGTRLTVT.

The V call is TRBV5-4, the J call TRBJ2-1, with TRBD2 identical over 10 bases. The trim removed 4 bases at V and 5 bases at J, leaving 12 bases unmatched. CDR3 length equals 17 residues. Germline values: CDR1 SGHNT, CDR2 YYREEE (reference sequence). Written as DNA, the CDR3 is TGTGCCAGCAGCCCCGGTTTGCTAGCGGGGGTCGACAATGAGCAGTTCTTC. It translates to CASSPGLLAGVDNEQFF. Combining the CDR3 with reference TRBV5-4 and TRBJ2-1 gives the whole variable domain ETGVTQSPTHLIKTRGQQVTLRCSSQSGHNTVSWYQQALGQGPQFIFQYYREEENGRGNFPPRFSGLQFPNYSSELNVNALELDDSALYLCASSPGLLAGVDNEQFFGPGTRLTVL.

The rearrangement links TRBV3-1 (or the pseudogene TRBV3-2) to TRBJ2-2; 7 nucleotides agree with TRBD2. The CDR3 is 14 amino acids. V shed 2 bases and J 4 bases; nucleotides not matched to a gene: 1. Germline CDR1 reads LGHDT; CDR2 reads YNNKEL (reference sequence). Here the CDR3 DNA reads TGTGCCAGCAGCCAACTAGCGGTCACCGGGGAGCTGTTTTTT. Amino acid sequence: CASSQLAVTGELFF.

The gene calls are TRBV9 and TRBJ2-3, with 10 bases that match TRBD2. This CDR3 has 15 amino acids. The V and J ends lost 0 bases and 5 bases, in that order; junction bases with no gene match: 3. The germline gives CDR1 SGDLS, CDR2 YYNGEE. The DNA for the CDR3 is TGTGCCAGCAGCGTAGAACTAGCGGGGAGAGATACGCAGTATTTT. This sequence encodes CASSVELAGRDTQYF.

J is TRBJ1-4 and V is TRBV4-2; D possibly corresponds to TRBD1 (6 bases). Trimming removed 3 bases at V and 0 bases at J, with 14 bases between. Germline CDR1 LGHNA, CDR2 YNFKEQ. This CDR3 contains 17 residues. In nucleotides, the CDR3 is TGTGCCAGCAGCCAGACCGGGACAAAAGCAACTAATGAAAAACTGTTTTTT. Its translation is CASSQTGTKATNEKLFF.

The chain carries TRBV5-1 and TRBJ1-5; unclear D gene. The germline V and J ends were trimmed by 3 bases and 1 base, with 17 bases remaining between them. Germline V gene data show CDR1 as SGHRS and CDR2 as YFSETQ. The CDR3 has 17 residues. CDR3: CASSSDRRLRSNQPQHF. CDR3 bases: TGCGCCAGCAGCTCCGACCGTCGCCTGCGGAGCAATCAGCCCCAGCATTTT.

This chain uses TRBV19 with TRBJ2-1; maybe TRBD2 (5 bases). The CDR3 spans 14 residues. Per germline, CDR1 LNHDA and CDR2 SQIVND (reference sequence). Trimming removed 1 base from V and 7 bases from J, with 11 bases in between. CDR3: CASSIGGLGNEQFF. CDR3 nucleotides: TGTGCCAGTAGTATAGGAGGACTCGGGAATGAGCAGTTCTTC.

The rearrangement links TRBV9 to TRBJ2-1; 7 positions match TRBD2. Trimming at V came to 5 bases and at J to 10 bases, leaving 6 bases not matched to a gene. Germline CDR1 is SGDLS and CDR2 is YYNGEE. CDR3 size: 12 residues. The CDR3, as DNA: TGTGCCAGCAGTCGGGGGGTGGACGAGCAGTTCTTC. Translating it yields CASSRGVDEQFF.

The DNA for the CDR3 is TGTGCCAGCAGCCAAGTCGCGGGGCCAAGCCAAGAGACCCAGTACTTC. Its translation is CASSQVAGPSQETQYF. The chain recombines TRBV3-1 (or the pseudogene TRBV3-2) with TRBJ2-5, with D possibly matching TRBD2 (6 bases). CDR3 size: 16 residues. V lost 1 base, J lost 1 base, and 13 bases lay in between. Germline V CDR1 and CDR2: LGHDT, YNNKEL (reference sequence).

This clone was counted at least ten times. The chain is built from TRBV18 and TRBJ2-2; 8 bases map to TRBD1. CDR1 and CDR2 (germline): KGHSH, LQKENI. The CDR3 is 18 amino acids. V dropped 8 bases and J dropped 2; count of bases not matched to a gene: 16. As DNA, the CDR3 is TGTGCCAGCCCCGTGCCGGGACAGGTTATAACCAACACCGGGGAGCTGTTTTTT. Translating it yields CASPVPGQVITNTGELFF.